The rows below give T cell receptor beta chains drawn from one sample of a study of T cells in Graves' hyperthyroidism and ophthalmopathy. TCRdb independently ran MiXCR on the multiplex PCR reads; one entry per CDR3 protein. Of more than 600,000 distinct CDR3 sequences listed, roughly 17% are singletons. Source material: blood. The source of these receptors is a young man with Graves' hyperthyroidism. Each CDR3 is given with its conserved first and last residue. D genes are given only for firm matches. Not every row has a clone size; where given, it reads once, few, many or a size class.

V: TRBV7-8
D: -
size: many
J: TRBJ2-7
CDR3: CASTPSNGEGDYEQYF
DNA: TGTGCCAGCACTCCGTCAAATGGCGAGGGGGACTACGAGCAGTACTTC

V: TRBV6-1
D: TRBD1
size: many
J: TRBJ1-2
CDR3: CASSLETGDYGYTF
DNA: TGTGCCAGCAGTTTGGAGACAGGGGACTATGGCTACACCTTC

V: TRBV15
D: -
size: -
J: TRBJ2-1
CDR3: CATSRGSGRMNEQLF
DNA: TGTGCCACCAGCAGAGGGTCTGGACGGATGAATGAGCAGCTCTTC

V: TRBV29-1
D: TRBD1
size: -
J: TRBJ1-4
CDR3: CSVVAGGTVGEKLFF
DNA: TGCAGCGTTGTCGCCGGGGGGACAGTGGGAGAAAAACTGTTTTTT

V: TRBV28
D: TRBD1
size: few
J: TRBJ2-5
CDR3: CASSSGQGTETQYF
DNA: TGTGCCAGCAGTTCCGGACAGGGGACAGAGACCCAGTACTTC

V: TRBV28
D: -
size: -
J: TRBJ1-1
CDR3: CASSLTGSNMNTEAFF
DNA: TGTGCCAGCAGCCTAACTGGGTCCAATATGAACACTGAAGCTTTCTTT

V: TRBV14
D: -
size: -
J: TRBJ2-3
CDR3: CASSRGFTDTQYF
DNA: TGTGCCAGCAGTAGGGGGTTCACAGATACGCAGTATTTT

V: TRBV28
D: TRBD1
size: few
J: TRBJ2-7
CDR3: CASRTTTGFYEQYF
DNA: TGTGCCAGCAGGACAACGACAGGGTTCTACGAGCAGTACTTC

V: TRBV25-1
D: TRBD2
size: -
J: TRBJ2-3
CDR3: CASTRLAGDTDTQYF
DNA: TGTGCCAGCACCCGACTAGCGGGAGATACAGATACGCAGTATTTT

V: TRBV7-9
D: TRBD2
size: -
J: TRBJ2-3
CDR3: CASSLWEWREGAITDTQYF
DNA: TGTGCCAGCAGCTTATGGGAGTGGAGGGAGGGAGCAATCACAGATACGCAGTATTTT

V: TRBV12-3/TRBV12-4
D: TRBD1
size: many
J: TRBJ2-2
CDR3: CASSPPRDSGELFF
DNA: TGTGCCAGCAGTCCACCCCGGGACAGCGGGGAGCTGTTTTTT

V: TRBV7-3
D: -
size: -
J: TRBJ1-3
CDR3: CASSPRSRNTIYF
DNA: TGTGCCAGCAGCCCAAGGAGCCGAAACACCATATATTTT

V: TRBV2
D: -
size: many
J: TRBJ1-1
CDR3: CASSLIGTEAFF
DNA: TGTGCCAGCAGCCTCATAGGGACTGAAGCTTTCTTT

V: TRBV7-8
D: TRBD2
size: many
J: TRBJ2-7
CDR3: CASSSGAAGAYEQYF
DNA: TGTGCCAGCAGCTCCGGGGCCGCGGGAGCCTACGAGCAGTACTTC

V: TRBV7-9
D: TRBD1
size: -
J: TRBJ2-2
CDR3: CASSLAGTGESNTGELFF
DNA: TGTGCCAGCAGCTTGGCAGGGACAGGGGAATCGAACACCGGGGAGCTGTTTTTT

V: TRBV24-1
D: TRBD2
size: many
J: TRBJ2-3
CDR3: CATSSTGGNTDTQYF
DNA: TGTGCCACCAGTTCCACGGGAGGGAACACAGATACGCAGTATTTT

V: TRBV3-1
D: -
size: -
J: TRBJ1-2
CDR3: CASSLQGGDGYTF
DNA: TGTGCCAGCAGCCTCCAAGGGGGGGATGGCTACACCTTC

V: TRBV6-1
D: -
size: many
J: TRBJ2-5
CDR3: CASMGGETQYF
DNA: TGTGCCAGCATGGGCGGAGAGACCCAGTACTTC

V: TRBV28
D: -
size: many
J: TRBJ1-5
CDR3: CASSLPRGASNQPQHF
DNA: TGTGCCAGCAGTCTTCCCCGGGGGGCTAGCAATCAGCCCCAGCATTTT

V: TRBV29-1
D: TRBD2
size: many
J: TRBJ2-5
CDR3: CSVELAGGQETQYF
DNA: TGCAGCGTTGAATTAGCGGGGGGCCAAGAGACCCAGTACTTC

V: TRBV27
D: -
size: -
J: TRBJ2-4
CDR3: CASSLSRGVGNIQYF
DNA: TGTGCCAGCAGTTTATCGAGGGGGGTTGGAAACATTCAGTACTTC

V: TRBV5-1
D: TRBD1
size: few
J: TRBJ2-6
CDR3: CASSLGRDRGRSGANVLTF
DNA: TGCGCCAGCAGCTTGGGACGGGACAGGGGACGCTCTGGGGCCAACGTCCTGACTTTC

V: TRBV24-1
D: -
size: few
J: TRBJ2-2
CDR3: CATSEEGRRGELFF
DNA: TGTGCCACCAGTGAGGAGGGGCGGAGAGGGGAGCTGTTTTTT

V: TRBV6-1
D: TRBD2
size: -
J: TRBJ2-3
CDR3: CASSEVGLAESTDTQYF
DNA: TGTGCCAGCAGTGAAGTGGGACTAGCGGAGTCCACAGATACGCAGTATTTT

V: TRBV20-1
D: -
size: many
J: TRBJ2-7
CDR3: CSATGTPSSYEQYF
DNA: TGCAGTGCTACCGGGACCCCGAGCTCCTACGAGCAGTACTTC

V: TRBV19
D: TRBD1
size: -
J: TRBJ2-3
CDR3: CASHGQGLDTQYF
DNA: TGTGCCAGTCACGGACAGGGCCTAGATACGCAGTATTTT

V: TRBV2
D: TRBD2
size: -
J: TRBJ2-7
CDR3: CASSAAGGPIHEQYF
DNA: TGTGCCAGCAGTGCTGCGGGAGGGCCTATACACGAGCAGTACTTC

V: TRBV28
D: -
size: many
J: TRBJ2-4
CDR3: CASTPTDLAKNIQYF
DNA: TGTGCCAGCACCCCGACCGACCTAGCCAAAAACATTCAGTACTTC

V: TRBV6-1
D: -
size: many
J: TRBJ2-7
CDR3: CASSFRNYEQYF
DNA: TGTGCCAGCAGTTTCCGAAATTACGAGCAGTACTTC

V: TRBV4-2
D: -
size: -
J: TRBJ2-7
CDR3: CASSQDLGRGVLSYEQYF
DNA: TGTGCCAGCAGCCAAGATCTAGGCAGGGGGGTACTCTCCTACGAGCAGTACTTC

V: TRBV27
D: TRBD2
size: -
J: TRBJ2-1
CDR3: CASSSREGVYNEQFF
DNA: TGTGCCAGCAGTTCCCGGGAGGGGGTTTACAATGAGCAGTTCTTC

V: TRBV4-2
D: -
size: few
J: TRBJ1-1
CDR3: CASSQDLWGNTEAFF
DNA: TGTGCCAGCAGCCAAGATCTGTGGGGGAACACTGAAGCTTTCTTT

V: TRBV18
D: -
size: many
J: TRBJ1-2
CDR3: CASSPPQGWYGYTF
DNA: TGTGCCAGCTCACCACCGCAGGGGTGGTATGGCTACACCTTC

V: TRBV4-1
D: TRBD1
size: few
J: TRBJ2-3
CDR3: CASSQGQGGDTQYF
DNA: TGCGCCAGCAGCCAAGGACAGGGTGGCGATACGCAGTATTTT

V: TRBV5-6
D: -
size: few
J: TRBJ2-3
CDR3: CASMRGTDTQYF
DNA: TGTGCCAGCATGCGGGGCACAGATACGCAGTATTTT

V: TRBV10-3
D: TRBD2
size: few
J: TRBJ2-3
CDR3: CAISGLAGGTTDTQYF
DNA: TGTGCCATCAGTGGGCTAGCGGGAGGCACCACAGATACGCAGTATTTT

V: TRBV9
D: -
size: -
J: TRBJ1-5
CDR3: CASSPGGGGSNQPQHF
DNA: TGTGCCAGCAGCCCCGGTGGGGGGGGTAGCAATCAGCCCCAGCATTTT

V: TRBV20-1
D: -
size: few
J: TRBJ2-7
CDR3: CSASSVSSTYEQYF
DNA: TGCAGTGCTAGTTCAGTGAGTAGCACCTACGAGCAGTACTTC

V: TRBV6-2/TRBV6-3
D: -
size: few
J: TRBJ1-5
CDR3: CASSREEFFNQPQHF
DNA: TGTGCCAGCAGCCGGGAGGAGTTCTTCAATCAGCCCCAGCATTTT

V: TRBV7-9
D: -
size: few
J: TRBJ2-3
CDR3: CASSPRQWRTDFSTDTQYF
DNA: TGTGCCAGCAGCCCGCGGCAATGGCGGACCGACTTTAGCACAGATACGCAGTATTTT

V: TRBV7-2
D: TRBD2
size: many
J: TRBJ2-1
CDR3: CASRGLASSYNEQFF
DNA: TGTGCCAGCAGAGGACTAGCGAGCTCCTACAATGAGCAGTTCTTC

V: TRBV20-1
D: -
size: many
J: TRBJ2-2
CDR3: CSARDFPGSPSGNTGELFF
DNA: TGCAGTGCTAGAGATTTCCCAGGGTCTCCGAGCGGCAACACCGGGGAGCTGTTTTTT

V: TRBV5-1
D: TRBD2
size: many
J: TRBJ2-7
CDR3: CASSLALAGPEQYF
DNA: TGCGCCAGCAGCTTGGCACTAGCGGGTCCCGAGCAGTACTTC

V: TRBV27
D: TRBD2
size: many
J: TRBJ2-1
CDR3: CASSLGTRGDEQFF
DNA: TGTGCCAGCAGTTTGGGGACTAGGGGCGATGAGCAGTTCTTC

V: TRBV27
D: TRBD1
size: few
J: TRBJ2-5
CDR3: CASSPGIGTGKETQYF
DNA: TGTGCCAGCAGCCCTGGAATCGGGACAGGTAAAGAGACCCAGTACTTC

V: TRBV6-1
D: -
size: many
J: TRBJ2-7
CDR3: CASSSHRDGFYEQYF
DNA: TGTGCCAGCAGCAGCCACCGGGACGGCTTCTACGAGCAGTACTTC

V: TRBV20-1
D: -
size: many
J: TRBJ2-3
CDR3: CSARPAGIPDTQYF
DNA: TGCAGTGCTAGACCGGCGGGGATTCCCGATACGCAGTATTTT

V: TRBV12-3/TRBV12-4
D: -
size: many
J: TRBJ2-5
CDR3: CASSLPGVSQTQYF
DNA: TGTGCCAGCAGCCTCCCCGGGGTTAGCCAGACCCAGTACTTC

V: TRBV7-8
D: -
size: many
J: TRBJ2-1
CDR3: CASRTGVNEQFF
DNA: TGTGCCAGCAGGACGGGAGTAAATGAGCAGTTCTTC

V: TRBV3-1
D: TRBD2
size: few
J: TRBJ2-5
CDR3: CASSMGLAALYQETQYF
DNA: TGTGCCAGCAGCATGGGACTAGCGGCCCTGTACCAAGAGACCCAGTACTTC